This note documents a single T cell receptor (beta chain) sequence. This sample is drawn from a study of chemoradiotherapy in HPV16-positive cancers. Assay used: immunoSEQ multiplex PCR; TCRdb lists only in-frame clones, some missing. The sample consists of around 5,000 clones, roughly 89% of them appearing once. Germline CDR1 and CDR2: SGHRS and YFSETQ. With 7 bases removed from V and 6 bases from J, the gap between germline ends came to 24 bases. The CDR3 has 16 amino acids. This chain joins TRBV5-1 and TRBJ2-3; tentatively, D is TRBD1 or TRBD2 (6 bases each). The source of this sequence is a human donor with HPV-associated anogenital cancer. Sample: tumor tissue, taken from a patient who underwent chemoradiotherapy. CDR3 in amino acids: CASRPRRGASGDTQYF. The CDR3 DNA is TGCGCCAGCCGTCCTAGGAGGGGGGCGAGCGGGGATACGCAGTATTTT.